The 8 T cell receptor beta chains listed next were all sequenced from one sample in a study of shared clonotypes between healthy human individuals (dated by TCRdb to 2018 to 2020). Library preparation was by the immunoSEQ multiplex PCR assay. Imported from immuneACCESS, the table was reduced by TCRdb to in-frame sequences with V and J called. These copies leave out some clones; in studies compared against another copy, an unresolved V gene accounts for under half, and the cause of the remainder is not known. The sample table records roughly 2,000,000 clones; about 95% of these occur just once. Under 1.5% of the sample goes to the ten largest clones. CD8 naive samples were obtained by positive selection for CCR7 among CD45RO-negative cells, yielding a CD45RA+CCR7+ population from which TemRA cells were excluded. Sequenced: naive CD8+ T cells sorted from blood. What this sample's cell subset or site label stands for: CD45RA+CCR7+. The receptors come from a man between 18 and 35 years old in good health.

This chain links TRBV5-5 with TRBJ2-7; 9 bases are shared with TRBD1. From germline, CDR1 is SGHKS and CDR2 YYEKEE (reference sequence). V was clipped by 1 base and J by 7 bases; unmatched bases: 6. CDR3 length: 14 residues. CDR3 loop: CASSLRDREWEQYF. In DNA form, the CDR3 reads TGTGCCAGCAGCTTGCGGGACAGGGAATGGGAGCAGTACTTC.

The rearrangement uses TRBV27 and TRBJ2-1; D gene unclear. This CDR3 is 13 amino acids long. The V and J ends lost 5 bases and 6 bases respectively, with 11 bases between them. Germline values: CDR1 MNHEY, CDR2 SMNVEV (reference sequence). The CDR3 reads CASSPGPLNEQFF. The CDR3 nucleotides read TGTGCCAGCAGTCCCGGGCCCCTCAATGAGCAGTTCTTC.

The CDR3 protein is CASSYASRGGGDTQYF. The CDR3, as DNA: TGTGCCAGCAGTTACGCCTCGAGGGGGGGAGGGGATACGCAGTATTTT. This chain uses TRBV6-5 with TRBJ2-3, with D perhaps TRBD2 (7 bases). V was cut by 2 bases and J by 6 bases, with 18 bases left in between. CDR1 is MNHEY, CDR2 SVGAGI, per germline. CDR3 length: 16 residues.

This chain joins TRBV29-1 and TRBJ2-1, with unresolved D. Trimming removed 5 bases at V and 0 bases at J, with 17 bases between. The CDR3 contains 16 residues. Germline lookup yields CDR1 SQVTM and CDR2 ANQGSEA. The CDR3 is CSVIGPPSSSYNEQFF. CDR3 nucleotides: TGCAGCGTTATTGGGCCGCCTTCCAGCTCCTACAATGAGCAGTTCTTC.

This chain uses TRBV11-2 with TRBJ1-2, with unresolved D. This CDR3 is 15 amino acids long. CDR1 and CDR2 (germline): SGHAT, FQNNGV. Trimming stripped 0 bases from V and 4 bases from J, with 12 bases between. The CDR3 coding sequence is TGTGCCAGCAGCTTAGAGGGGTCGGGTTTCTATGGCTACACCTTC. It codes for CASSLEGSGFYGYTF.

Note on this clone: Other DNA variants within this sample encode the same CDR3. In DNA form, the CDR3 reads TGTGCCAGCAGCCCCGGGACAGCCCTCTACGAGCAGTACTTC. Protein sequence: CASSPGTALYEQYF. V is TRBV5-6 and J is TRBJ2-7, with 7 bases fitting TRBD1. The CDR3 contains 14 residues. The ends lost 4 bases at V and 3 bases at J; junction bases unmatched: 7. Germline loops: CDR1 SGHDT, CDR2 YYEEEE.

V usage is TRBV13 and J usage is TRBJ1-1; TRBD1 is a possible D gene (5 bases). The CDR3 sequence is 14 residues long. The germline V and J ends were trimmed by 2 bases and 4 bases, with 11 bases remaining between them. Germline V CDR1 and CDR2: PRHDT, FYEKMQ (reference sequence). The CDR3 bases are TGTGCCAGCAGCTTAAACCCGGGGGGCACTGAAGCTTTCTTT. It specifies CASSLNPGGTEAFF.

V usage is TRBV28 and J usage is TRBJ2-1; D perhaps matches TRBD1 (6 bases). The CDR3 runs to 14 residues. Per the germline V gene, CDR1 is MDHEN and CDR2 is SYDVKM. Trimming took 2 bases from V and 6 from J, leaving 11 bases between them. This CDR3 is CASSLGLGGNEQFF. CDR3 DNA: TGTGCCAGCAGTTTAGGGTTAGGGGGCAATGAGCAGTTCTTC.